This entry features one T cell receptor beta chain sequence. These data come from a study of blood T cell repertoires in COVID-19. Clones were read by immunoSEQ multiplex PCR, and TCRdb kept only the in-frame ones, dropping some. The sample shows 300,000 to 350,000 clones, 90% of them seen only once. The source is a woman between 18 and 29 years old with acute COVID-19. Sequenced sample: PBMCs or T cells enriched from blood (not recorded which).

The CDR3 reads CASSGERGYGYTF. In DNA, the CDR3 is TGTGCCAGCAGTGGAGAAAGGGGCTATGGCTACACCTTC. The chain employs TRBV2 and TRBJ1-2; tentatively, D is TRBD1 (5 bases). CDR1 SNHLY and CDR2 FYNNEI come from the germline V gene. The CDR3 loop spans 13 amino acids. The V end lost 4 bases, the J end lost 4 bases, and 10 bases lay between the germline ends.